This T cell receptor (beta chain) was sequenced during a study of follicular helper T cells after annual influenza vaccination. In the study overall: Some donors were sampled over the 2013-2014, 2014-2015 and 2015-2016 vaccinations.

Study-wide findings and caveats: ICOS+CD38+ cTfh clonality change tracked circulating plasmablast frequency change.

To note about this clone: Its antigen is not known.

Trimming left V 6 bases short and J 1 base short, with 17 bases between. The V gene's germline CDR1 is SGHDN and CDR2 FVKESK. The CDR3 covers 16 residues. Clones were read by immunoSEQ multiplex PCR, and TCRdb kept only the in-frame ones, dropping some. The data hold 9,800 or so clones, with 83% observed a single time. The time point was: 2014-2015 season, 7 days after vaccination. Excluded were substance abuse, HIV/AIDS, active cancer, immunomodulatory drugs and active illness. The sequence was collected from an adult who received the influenza vaccine. The gene calls are TRBV14 and TRBJ2-3; D is ambiguous. Sequencing used CXCR5- memory CD4+ T cells sorted from blood, obtained 7 days after influenza vaccination. The CDR3 here is CASSRLSVRRTDTQYF. The CDR3 DNA is TGTGCCAGCAGTCGTCTTTCGGTCAGGCGCACAGATACGCAGTATTTT.